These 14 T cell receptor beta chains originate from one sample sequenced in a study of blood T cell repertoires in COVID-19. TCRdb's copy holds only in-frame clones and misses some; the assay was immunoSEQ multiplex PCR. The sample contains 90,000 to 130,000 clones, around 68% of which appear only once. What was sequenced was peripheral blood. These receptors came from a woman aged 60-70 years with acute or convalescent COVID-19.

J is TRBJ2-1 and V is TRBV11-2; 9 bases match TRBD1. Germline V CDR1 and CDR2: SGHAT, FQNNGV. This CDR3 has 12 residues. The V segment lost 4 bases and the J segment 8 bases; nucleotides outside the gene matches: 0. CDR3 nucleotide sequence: TGTGCCAGCAGCTACAGGGGGCATGAGCAGTTCTTC. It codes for CASSYRGHEQFF. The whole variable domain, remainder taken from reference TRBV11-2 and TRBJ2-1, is EAGVAQSPRYKIIEKRQSVAFWCNPISGHATLYWYQQILGQGPKLLIQFQNNGVVDDSQLPKDRFSAERLKGVDSTLKIQPAKLEDSAVYLCASSYRGHEQFFGPGTRLTVL.

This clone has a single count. The CDR3 DNA reads TGTGCCAGCAGTTACGGAATGACAGGGACCTATGGCTACACCTTC. Translation: CASSYGMTGTYGYTF. The V call is TRBV6-5, the J call TRBJ1-2; the match to TRBD1 covers 7 bases. After removal of 2 bases from V and 4 bases from J, the junction contained 7 bases not matched to a gene. Germline V gene sequence: CDR1 MNHEY, CDR2 SVGAGI. The CDR3 contains 15 residues.

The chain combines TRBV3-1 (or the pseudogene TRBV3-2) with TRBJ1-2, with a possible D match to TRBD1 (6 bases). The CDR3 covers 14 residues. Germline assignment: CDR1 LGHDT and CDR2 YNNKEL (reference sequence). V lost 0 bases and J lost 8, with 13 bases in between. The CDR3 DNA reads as TGTGCCAGCAGCCAAGATTATAGGGGGGGCGGCTACACCTTC. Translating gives CASSQDYRGGGYTF.

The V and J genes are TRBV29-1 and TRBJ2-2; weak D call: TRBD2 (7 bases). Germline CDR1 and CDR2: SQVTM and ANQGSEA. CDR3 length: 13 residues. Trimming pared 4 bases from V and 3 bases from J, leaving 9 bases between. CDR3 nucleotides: TGCAGCGTTGGGGGGGGCTACACCGGGGAGCTGTTTTTT. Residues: CSVGGGYTGELFF.

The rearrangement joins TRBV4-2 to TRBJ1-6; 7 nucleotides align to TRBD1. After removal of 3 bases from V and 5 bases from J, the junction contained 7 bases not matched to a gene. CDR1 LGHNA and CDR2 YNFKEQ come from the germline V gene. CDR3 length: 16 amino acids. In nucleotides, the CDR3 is TGTGCCAGCAGCCACCCTGACAGGGTAAATAATTCACCCCTCCACTTT. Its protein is CASSHPDRVNNSPLHF.

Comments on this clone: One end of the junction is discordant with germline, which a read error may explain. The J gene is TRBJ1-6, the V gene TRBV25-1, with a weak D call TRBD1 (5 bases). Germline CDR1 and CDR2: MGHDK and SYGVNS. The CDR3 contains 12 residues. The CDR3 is CASSGGVAPLHF. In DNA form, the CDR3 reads TGTGCTAGCAGTGGGGGGGTGGCACCCCTCCACTTT.

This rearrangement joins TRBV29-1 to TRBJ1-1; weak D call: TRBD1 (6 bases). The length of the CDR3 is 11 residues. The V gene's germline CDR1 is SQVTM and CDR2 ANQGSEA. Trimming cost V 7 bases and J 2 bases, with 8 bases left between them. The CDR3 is CSGRGNTEAFF. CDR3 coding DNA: TGCAGCGGCAGGGGAAACACTGAAGCTTTCTTT.

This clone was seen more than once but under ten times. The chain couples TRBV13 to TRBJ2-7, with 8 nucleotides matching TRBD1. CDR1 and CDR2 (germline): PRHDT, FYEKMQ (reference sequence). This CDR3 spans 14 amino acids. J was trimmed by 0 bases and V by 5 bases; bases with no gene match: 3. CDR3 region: CASSPQGGSYEQYF. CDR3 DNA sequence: TGTGCCAGCAGCCCACAGGGGGGCTCCTACGAGCAGTACTTC.

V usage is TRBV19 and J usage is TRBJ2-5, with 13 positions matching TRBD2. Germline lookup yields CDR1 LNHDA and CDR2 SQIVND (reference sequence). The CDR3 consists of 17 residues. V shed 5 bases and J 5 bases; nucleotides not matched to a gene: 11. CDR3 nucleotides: TGTGCCAGTAGTCCCCGCCGACTAGCGGGGGGAGGGGAGACCCAGTACTTC. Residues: CASSPRRLAGGGETQYF.

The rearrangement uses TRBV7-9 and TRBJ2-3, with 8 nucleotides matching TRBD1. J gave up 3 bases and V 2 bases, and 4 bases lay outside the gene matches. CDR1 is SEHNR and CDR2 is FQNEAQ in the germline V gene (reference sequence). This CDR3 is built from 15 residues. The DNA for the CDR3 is TGTGCCAGCAGCTTACAGGGGGCAGGAACAGATACGCAGTATTTT. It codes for CASSLQGAGTDTQYF.

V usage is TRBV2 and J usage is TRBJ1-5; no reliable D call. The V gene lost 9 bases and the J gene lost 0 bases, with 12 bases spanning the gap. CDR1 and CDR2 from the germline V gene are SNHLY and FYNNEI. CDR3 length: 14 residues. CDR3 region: CASQSEYSNQPQHF. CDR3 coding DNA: TGTGCCAGTCAGAGCGAGTATAGCAATCAGCCCCAGCATTTT.

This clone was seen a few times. Here the CDR3 DNA reads TGTGCCAGCAGCCAAGGACAGGGAGGCAGCACTGAAGCTTTCTTT. This codes for CASSQGQGGSTEAFF. V is TRBV3-1 (or the pseudogene TRBV3-2) and J is TRBJ1-1, with TRBD1 identical over 7 bases. The CDR3 runs 15 residues. The germline V gene encodes CDR1 LGHDT and CDR2 YNNKEL (reference sequence). Trimming cost V 1 base and J 4 bases; bases outside gene matches: 6.

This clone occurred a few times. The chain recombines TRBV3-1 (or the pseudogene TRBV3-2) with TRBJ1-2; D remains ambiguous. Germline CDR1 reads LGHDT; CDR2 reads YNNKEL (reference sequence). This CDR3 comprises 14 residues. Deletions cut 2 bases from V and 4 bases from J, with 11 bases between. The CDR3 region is CASSQPLTGYGYTF. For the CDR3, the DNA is TGTGCCAGCAGCCAACCTCTGACGGGCTATGGCTACACCTTC.

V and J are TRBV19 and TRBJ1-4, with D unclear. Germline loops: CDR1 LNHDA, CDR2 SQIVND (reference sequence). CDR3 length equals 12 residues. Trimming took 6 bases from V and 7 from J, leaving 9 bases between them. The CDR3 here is CASRSRGEKLFF. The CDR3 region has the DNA TGTGCCAGTAGATCGCGGGGTGAAAAACTGTTTTTT.